This T cell receptor beta chain was sequenced for a study of low-dose radiotherapy and immunotherapy resistance in tumors. Study-wide context: The study gave Cohort 2 1 Gy per fraction every two weeks, totaling 13 Gy over 26 weeks. Treatment consisted of nivolumab 240 mg every two weeks and ipilimumab 1 mg/kg every six weeks, given intravenously to patients. Starting cycle 1 day 1, oral aspirin 300 mg was given daily for four cycles.

Trimming stripped 1 base from V and 8 bases from J, with 14 bases between. Per germline, CDR1 LGHDT and CDR2 YNNKEL (reference sequence). The CDR3 is made up of 14 amino acids. Time point here: before trial treatment. Primers used for first-strand cDNA, a TRAV- and TRBV-specific set, covered both alpha and beta chains. A constant-region primer paired with the V-primer adapter amplified TCRs over 20 PCR cycles. TCRdb recomputed calls from the reads with MiXCR, one row per CDR3 protein. The sample lists 60,000 to 90,000 distinct CDR3 sequences, roughly 30% seen once, with 11% in the top ten. This TCR came from a female donor with ovarian cancer. The input for sequencing was PBMCs, taken before treatment. The genes are TRBV3-1 and TRBJ1-2, with D hard to call. Written as DNA, the CDR3 is TGTGCCAGCAGCCAAGCTCTCCGGGAAGAGGGCTACACCTTC. It translates to CASSQALREEGYTF.